The 20 T cell receptor beta chains presented below share a single source sample, sequenced in a study of Ad26.COV2.S vaccination and SARS-CoV-2 variants. Here immunoSEQ multiplex PCR was the method, and the copy in TCRdb shows in-frame clones only, minus some. The sample lists over 400,000 clones, less than 95% occurring once. Treatment denoted: roughly 19 received Ad26.COV2.S at low or high dose, single or two shots; about five received placebo; per-sample allocation not given. The samples were gathered on day 63 after the first injection of vaccine or placebo. Sequenced here: peripheral blood, sampled in a trial of Ad26.COV2.S vaccine versus placebo. These receptors came from a person aged 18 to 59 who received the Ad26.COV2.S COVID-19 vaccine or a placebo.

This chain connects TRBV4-2 to TRBJ2-5; 12 bases line up with TRBD2. V gave up 6 bases and J gave up 5 bases; unmatched junction bases: 10. Germline CDR1 LGHNA, CDR2 YNFKEQ. CDR3 length: 16 residues. CDR3 sequence (DNA): TGTGCCAGCAGTCCTAGCGGGAGGGCCCTCGGGGAGACCCAGTACTTC. It specifies CASSPSGRALGETQYF.

The chain combines TRBV4-2 with TRBJ2-5; weak D call: TRBD1 (5 bases). This CDR3 has 15 amino acids. V gave up 2 bases and J gave up 5 bases, with 15 bases separating them. Germline V gene data show CDR1 as LGHNA and CDR2 as YNFKEQ. The CDR3 here is CASSQRPGPEETQYF. The CDR3 nucleotides read TGTGCCAGCAGCCAACGACCAGGGCCGGAGGAGACCCAGTACTTC.

This clone occurred once. The chain carries TRBV6-6 and TRBJ1-6; the D is unclear. Germline CDR1 MNHNY, CDR2 SVGAGI (reference sequence). V shed 2 bases and J shed 6 bases, with 8 bases lying between them. The length of the CDR3 is 14 residues. In nucleotides, the CDR3 is TGTGCCAGCAGTTACAGGGCATTTAATTCACCCCTCCACTTT. Amino acid sequence: CASSYRAFNSPLHF.

The chain employs TRBV12-3 or TRBV12-4 and TRBJ1-2; D unresolved. The germline V and J ends were trimmed by 5 bases and 6 bases, with 13 bases remaining between them. The CDR3 contains 13 residues. The CDR3 loop reads CASSKPGRDGYTF. The CDR3 region has the DNA TGTGCCAGCAGTAAACCAGGACGGGATGGCTACACCTTC.

The rearrangement joins TRBV7-9 to TRBJ2-7, with D hard to call. The CDR3 runs to 13 residues. The V gene's germline CDR1 is SEHNR and CDR2 FQNEAQ (reference sequence). V shed 5 bases and J shed 1 base, with 9 bases lying between them. The DNA for the CDR3 is TGTGCCAGCAGCCTACAAGTTTCCTACGAGCAGTACTTC. Protein sequence: CASSLQVSYEQYF.

CDR3 protein: CASSQGIGRPGETQYF. In nucleotides, the CDR3 is TGTGCCAGCAGCCAAGGGATCGGCAGGCCAGGGGAGACCCAGTACTTC. This chain connects TRBV3-1 (or the pseudogene TRBV3-2) to TRBJ2-5, with D perhaps TRBD1 (5 bases). Trimming left V 1 base short and J 5 bases short, with 17 bases between. The CDR3 loop spans 16 amino acids. Looked up from germline, CDR1 is LGHDT and CDR2 is YNNKEL (reference sequence).

This chain links TRBV24-1 with TRBJ1-6, with TRBD1 identical over 7 bases. Losses at the gene ends were 3 bases for V and 2 bases for J; bases not matched to a gene: 6. This CDR3 is 17 amino acids long. Germline CDR1 and CDR2: KGHDR and SFDVKD. This chain's CDR3 is CATSDQGGKTYNSPLHF. The CDR3 coding sequence is TGTGCCACCAGTGATCAGGGGGGTAAGACCTATAATTCACCCCTCCACTTT.

The chain links TRBV19 to TRBJ2-1, with 8 bases that match TRBD2. Germline CDR1 is LNHDA and CDR2 is SQIVND (reference sequence). J gave up 8 bases and V 1 base, and 7 bases lay outside the gene matches. The CDR3 sequence is 15 residues long. For the CDR3, the DNA is TGTGCCAGTAGTATAGGGGGGACTAGTAGGTATGAGCAGTTCTTC. It is translated as CASSIGGTSRYEQFF.

This chain connects TRBV5-8 to TRBJ1-1; weak D call: TRBD1 (5 bases). Germline CDR1 is SGHTS and CDR2 is YDEGEE. The CDR3 covers 14 residues. Trimming cost V 3 bases and J 0 bases, with 9 bases left between them. In nucleotides, the CDR3 is TGTGCCAGCAGCTGGGGACGGCTGAACACTGAAGCTTTCTTT. Its translation: CASSWGRLNTEAFF.

CDR3 bases: TGTGCCAGCAGCAAGACAGGGTATAGCAATCAGCCCCAGCATTTT. It is translated as CASSKTGYSNQPQHF. The chain is built from TRBV5-5 and TRBJ1-5, with 7 bases lining up with TRBD1. The CDR3 is 15 amino acids. Germline V gene lookup returns CDR1 SGHKS and CDR2 YYEKEE (reference sequence). Trimming cost V 4 bases and J 0 bases; bases outside gene matches: 4.

As concerns this clone: Within the sample, other DNA sequences also encode this same CDR3. This sequence joins TRBV7-9 and TRBJ1-1; perhaps TRBD1 as D (6 bases). Trimming cost V 5 bases and J 0 bases, with 10 bases left between them. The CDR3 runs 14 residues. CDR1 SEHNR and CDR2 FQNEAQ come from the germline V gene (reference sequence). The chain's CDR3 is CASSLGGMNTEAFF. The CDR3 DNA sequence: TGTGCCAGCAGCCTGGGGGGCATGAACACTGAAGCTTTCTTT.

The V gene is TRBV10-3, the J gene TRBJ2-1; TRBD2 matches 8 bases. Trimming took 6 bases from V and 3 from J; bases not matched to a gene: 13. The CDR3 runs to 17 residues. Germline CDR1 is ENHRY and CDR2 is SYGVKD. CDR3 protein: CAISGGVAAGVYNEQFF. The CDR3 coding sequence is TGTGCCATCAGCGGGGGGGTTGCGGCGGGCGTCTACAATGAGCAGTTCTTC.

V is TRBV11-2 and J is TRBJ1-1; D is ambiguous. The CDR3 runs to 15 residues. The ends were cut back, 2 bases at V and 4 bases at J, with 14 bases in the middle. Germline V CDR1 and CDR2: SGHAT, FQNNGV. The CDR3 is CASSLFTGVGTEAFF. The CDR3 DNA sequence: TGTGCCAGCAGCTTATTTACGGGCGTGGGCACTGAAGCTTTCTTT.

The rearrangement joins TRBV6-2 or TRBV6-3 to TRBJ2-1; tentatively, D is TRBD2 (5 bases). V gave up 5 bases and J gave up 9 bases, with 11 bases separating them. Germline V gene sequence: CDR1 MNHEY, CDR2 SVGEGT. CDR3 length: 12 residues. This CDR3 is CASSERLSEQFF. DNA for the CDR3: TGTGCCAGCAGTGAGCGACTATCTGAGCAGTTCTTC.

This clone was seen repeatedly, ten times or more. V and J are TRBV24-1 and TRBJ2-1; D possibly corresponds to TRBD2 (6 bases). V was clipped by 10 bases and J by 5 bases, with 17 bases between them. This CDR3 contains 14 residues. CDR1 is KGHDR and CDR2 is SFDVKD in the germline V gene. CDR3 sequence: CATAETRPDNEQFF. CDR3 DNA sequence: TGTGCCACTGCGGAGACTAGACCTGACAATGAGCAGTTCTTC.

The CDR3: CASSWVGQETQYF. Here the CDR3 DNA reads TGTGCCAGCAGTTGGGTTGGTCAAGAGACCCAGTACTTC. The V gene is TRBV6-2 or TRBV6-3, the J gene TRBJ2-5, with no clear D. The CDR3 is made up of 13 amino acids. Germline-derived CDR1 and CDR2 are MNHEY and SVGEGT. Trimming left V 4 bases short and J 2 bases short, with 8 bases between.

This clone has only one observation. V and J are TRBV11-2 and TRBJ2-7; D perhaps matches TRBD2 (6 bases). CDR1 is SGHAT, CDR2 FQNNGV, per germline. V was cut by 5 bases and J by 4 bases, with 15 bases left in between. The length of the CDR3 is 14 residues. The CDR3 DNA sequence: TGTGCCAGCAGCAGATCGGGAGTTCGTTACGAGCAGTACTTC. Encoded protein: CASSRSGVRYEQYF.

The chain links TRBV7-6 to TRBJ2-3; no definite D call. The germline V gene encodes CDR1 SGHVS and CDR2 FNYEAQ. The CDR3 length is 14 residues. Trimming left V 8 bases short and J 2 bases short, with 14 bases between. CDR3 nucleotide sequence: TGTGCCAGCTCTATCCTACATAACACAGATACGCAGTATTTT. Protein product: CASSILHNTDTQYF.

This clone occurred many times. In the same sample, other DNA sequences code for this CDR3. The chain carries TRBV7-9 and TRBJ2-7, with a weak D call TRBD2 (6 bases). Germline lookup yields CDR1 SEHNR and CDR2 FQNEAQ (reference sequence). The V and J ends lost 7 bases and 0 bases respectively, with 10 bases between them. The CDR3 totals 13 residues. The chain's CDR3 is CASTRDSSYEQYF. CDR3 bases: TGTGCCAGCACCCGGGACTCCTCCTACGAGCAGTACTTC.

The V and J genes are TRBV7-9 and TRBJ2-7; 7 nucleotides line up with TRBD2. Looked up from germline, CDR1 is SEHNR and CDR2 is FQNEAQ (reference sequence). The CDR3 spans 14 residues. V lost 3 bases, J lost 5 bases, and 7 bases stayed unmatched. The CDR3 spells CASSLGREIDEQYF. As DNA, the CDR3 is TGTGCCAGCAGCTTGGGGAGGGAGATTGACGAGCAGTACTTC.